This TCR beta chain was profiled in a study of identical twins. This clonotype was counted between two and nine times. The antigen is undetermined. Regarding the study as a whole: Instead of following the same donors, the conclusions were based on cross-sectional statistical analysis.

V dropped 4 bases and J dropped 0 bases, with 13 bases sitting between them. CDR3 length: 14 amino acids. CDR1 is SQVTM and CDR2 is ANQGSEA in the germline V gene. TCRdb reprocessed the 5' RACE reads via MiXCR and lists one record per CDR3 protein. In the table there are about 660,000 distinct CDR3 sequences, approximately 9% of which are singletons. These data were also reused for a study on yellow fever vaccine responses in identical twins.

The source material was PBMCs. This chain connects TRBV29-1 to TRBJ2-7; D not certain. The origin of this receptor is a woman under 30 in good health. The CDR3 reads CSVVLVLSSYEQYF. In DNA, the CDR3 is TGCAGCGTTGTTCTGGTGCTGAGCTCCTACGAGCAGTACTTC.